These T cell receptor beta chains were read from a single sample in a study of tumor-infiltrating lymphocytes in primary liver carcinoma. Via MiXCR, TCRdb re-called the multiplex PCR reads, giving one row per CDR3 protein. The top ten clones hold just under 30% of a sample with 40,000 to 55,000 distinct CDR3 sequences, about two thirds of them seen once. Sequenced sample: liver tumor tissue from sampling region 5. The receptors were gathered from a man aged 35-49 years with primary liver carcinoma and hepatitis B virus infection. Both conserved end residues are part of each CDR3. The order of the fields is clone size, D gene, J gene, V gene, CDR3 DNA, CDR3 protein. A D gene is named only where the DNA matches it firmly. Expanded clones are given a class, and other clones once, few, many or no size at all.

-	-	TRBJ1-1	TRBV6-6	TGTGCCAGCAGGTCGTGGGCAGTGGCGCCCACTGAAGCTTTCTTT	CASRSWAVAPTEAFF
-	TRBD1	TRBJ1-1	TRBV4-2	TGTGCCAGCAGCACTCGCCGGGACAGGGGGATTTTCAACACTGAAGCTTTCTTT	CASSTRRDRGIFNTEAFF
many	TRBD1	TRBJ2-7	TRBV10-2	TGCGCCAGCAGTGCAGAACCTGACAGGGGGCTCGCCGTTCCCTACGAGCAGTACTTC	CASSAEPDRGLAVPYEQYF
-	-	TRBJ2-7	TRBV28	TGTGCAAGCAACGGTGGCCGGAGTTACGAGCAGTACTTC	CASNGGRSYEQYF
many	TRBD1	TRBJ1-1	TRBV6-5	TGTGCCAGCAGGGAGACAGGGGCCACTGAAGCTTTCTTT	CASRETGATEAFF
many	TRBD1	TRBJ1-3	TRBV29-1	TGCAGCGTCGATGCAGGGGGCGGAAACACCATATATTTT	CSVDAGGGNTIYF
large	-	TRBJ2-7	TRBV12-3/TRBV12-4	TGTGCCAGCACCCGACGGGAATACTACGAGCAGTACTTC	CASTRREYYEQYF
-	TRBD2	TRBJ2-2	TRBV6-5	TGTACCAGCAGAGTATTGGGACTAGCGGACACCGGGGAACTGTTTTTT	CTSRVLGLADTGELFF
-	TRBD2	TRBJ2-3	TRBV28	TGTGCCAGCAGTACGGGACTAGCGGGCAGCACAGATACGCAGTATTTT	CASSTGLAGSTDTQYF
many	-	TRBJ1-1	TRBV10-3	TGTGCCATCAGTGGTACAGGGAACACTGAAGCTTTCTTT	CAISGTGNTEAFF
many	TRBD1	TRBJ2-1	TRBV4-1	TGCGCCAGCAGCCCGAGGGGACAGGGGGCGGATGAGCAGTTCTTC	CASSPRGQGADEQFF
-	-	TRBJ1-1	TRBV4-2	TGTGCCCGCAGCCAAGATCAGACAGTGACTGAAGTTTTCTTT	CARSQDQTVTEVFF
many	TRBD1	TRBJ2-3	TRBV5-5	TGTGCCAGCAGCTTGCATGACAGGGAGGATACGCAGTATTTT	CASSLHDREDTQYF
-	TRBD1	TRBJ2-5	TRBV6-1	TGTGCTAGCACGACAGGGCACCGAGAGACCCAGTACTTC	CASTTGHRETQYF
few	TRBD2	TRBJ2-3	TRBV9	TGTGCCAGCAGCCCCGGACTAGCGTCTAGCACAGATACGCAGTATTTT	CASSPGLASSTDTQYF
many	-	TRBJ2-2	TRBV28	TGTGCCAGCAGTTTATCCCTAGGAGAAATAGCCGGGGAGCTGTTTTTT	CASSLSLGEIAGELFF
few	TRBD2	TRBJ2-1	TRBV7-6	TGTGCCAGCAGCTTGGTAGCGGGAGTTAATGAGCAGTTCTTC	CASSLVAGVNEQFF
-	-	TRBJ1-6	TRBV11-1	TGTGCCAGCAGCCGGACACTGGCTTCACCCCCCCACTTT	CASSRTLASPPHF
-	-	TRBJ2-7	TRBV4-1	TGTGCCAACAACCAAGATTTTAGCGGAAGCTCCTACGAGCAGTACTTC	CANNQDFSGSSYEQYF
-	-	TRBJ1-1	TRBV11-2	TGCGCCAGCAGCTTAGTAGGATCCCCGAACACTGAAGCTTTCTTT	CASSLVGSPNTEAFF
many	TRBD2	TRBJ2-7	TRBV29-1	TGCAGCGTTGTACCTAAGCGGGACTCCTACGAGCAGTACTTC	CSVVPKRDSYEQYF
-	-	TRBJ2-7	TRBV5-5	TGTGCCAGCAGTGTACAGGAGGTTGTGGACGAGCAATACTTC	CASSVQEVVDEQYF
-	-	TRBJ2-1	TRBV6-2/TRBV6-3	TGTGCCAGCAGTTACGATGGTAGCGGTTCCTACTATGAGCAATTCTTC	CASSYDGSGSYYEQFF
-	-	TRBJ2-5	TRBV6-5	TGTGCCAGACATCGACAGGATCAAGAGACCCAGTACTTC	CARHRQDQETQYF
-	TRBD1	TRBJ2-3	TRBV11-2	TGTGCCAGCGGCTTAGATCTTGGGACAGGGGCAAGCGATACGCAGTATTTT	CASGLDLGTGASDTQYF
-	TRBD2	TRBJ2-1	TRBV6-6	TGTGCCAGCAGTTCTGCGACTAGCCGACACAATAAGCAGTTCTTC	CASSSATSRHNKQFF
-	-	TRBJ2-3	TRBV6-1	TGTGCCACCAGTGCGGCAGGGTCCGCAGATACGCAGTATTTT	CATSAAGSADTQYF